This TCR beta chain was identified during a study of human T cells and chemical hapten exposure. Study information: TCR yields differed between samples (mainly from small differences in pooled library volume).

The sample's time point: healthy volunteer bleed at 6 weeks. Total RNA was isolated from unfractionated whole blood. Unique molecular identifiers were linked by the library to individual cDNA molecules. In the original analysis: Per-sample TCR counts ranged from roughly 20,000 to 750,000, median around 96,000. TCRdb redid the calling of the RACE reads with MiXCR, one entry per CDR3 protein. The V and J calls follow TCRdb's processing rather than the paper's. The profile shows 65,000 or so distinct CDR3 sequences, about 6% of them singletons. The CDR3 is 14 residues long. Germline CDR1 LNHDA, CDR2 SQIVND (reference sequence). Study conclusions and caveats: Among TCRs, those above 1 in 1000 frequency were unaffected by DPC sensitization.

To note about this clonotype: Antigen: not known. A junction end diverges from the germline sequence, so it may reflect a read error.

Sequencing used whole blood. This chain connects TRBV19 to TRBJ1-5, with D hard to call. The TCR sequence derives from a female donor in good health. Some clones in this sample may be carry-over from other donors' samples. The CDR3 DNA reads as TGTGCCAGTAGTCTAGAGTATAGCAATCAGCCCCAGCATTTT. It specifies CASSLEYSNQPQHF.